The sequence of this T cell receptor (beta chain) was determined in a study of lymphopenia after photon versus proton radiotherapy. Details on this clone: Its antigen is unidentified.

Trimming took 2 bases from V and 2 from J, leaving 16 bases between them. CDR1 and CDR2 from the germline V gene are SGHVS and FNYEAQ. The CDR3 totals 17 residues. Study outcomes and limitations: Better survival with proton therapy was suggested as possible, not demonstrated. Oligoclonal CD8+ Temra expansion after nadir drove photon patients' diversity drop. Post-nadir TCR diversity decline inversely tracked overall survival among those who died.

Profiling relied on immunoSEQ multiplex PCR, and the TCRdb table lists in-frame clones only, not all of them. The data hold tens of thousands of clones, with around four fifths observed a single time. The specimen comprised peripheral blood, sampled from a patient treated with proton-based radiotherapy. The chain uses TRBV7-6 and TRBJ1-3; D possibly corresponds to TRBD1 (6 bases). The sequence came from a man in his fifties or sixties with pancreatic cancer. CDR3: CASSLLSGGHAGNTIYF. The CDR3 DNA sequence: TGTGCCAGCAGCTTACTCTCTGGGGGGCACGCTGGAAACACCATATATTTT.